This TCR beta chain was sequenced for a study of neurological immune-mediated disorders. The cDNA was synthesized by means of template-switch 5'RACE, which was carried out with 10-nucleotide random UMIs. Using its own MiXCR run on the 5' RACE reads, TCRdb lists one record per CDR3 protein. Among tens of thousands of distinct CDR3 sequences, roughly 2.5% were seen once, and the ten largest hold about 2.4%. The germline V gene has CDR1 SEHNR and CDR2 FQNEAQ (reference sequence). The CDR3 consists of 19 residues. With 5 bases removed from V and 0 bases from J, the gap between germline ends came to 22 bases. This clonotype was detected many times.

V and J are TRBV7-9 and TRBJ1-4; D gene unclear. The source of this sequence is a man between 50 and 59 years old with multiple sclerosis. The source material was PBMCs. DNA of the CDR3: TGTGCCAGCAGCCGCGGACGCACCTGGACGGGAGCAACTAATGAAAAACTGTTTTTT. Translating it yields CASSRGRTWTGATNEKLFF.